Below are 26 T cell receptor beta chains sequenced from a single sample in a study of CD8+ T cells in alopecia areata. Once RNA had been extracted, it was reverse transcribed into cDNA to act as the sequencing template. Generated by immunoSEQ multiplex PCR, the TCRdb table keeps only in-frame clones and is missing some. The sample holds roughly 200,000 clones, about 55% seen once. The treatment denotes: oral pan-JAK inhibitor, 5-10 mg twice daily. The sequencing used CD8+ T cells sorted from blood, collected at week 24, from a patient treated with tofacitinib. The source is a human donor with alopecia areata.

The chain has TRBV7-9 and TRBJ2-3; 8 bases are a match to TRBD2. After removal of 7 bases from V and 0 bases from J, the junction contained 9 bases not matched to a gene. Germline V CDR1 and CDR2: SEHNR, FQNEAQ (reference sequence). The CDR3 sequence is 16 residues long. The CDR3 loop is CASIQREKSSTDTQYF. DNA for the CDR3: TGTGCCAGCATCCAGCGGGAGAAATCTAGCACAGATACGCAGTATTTT.

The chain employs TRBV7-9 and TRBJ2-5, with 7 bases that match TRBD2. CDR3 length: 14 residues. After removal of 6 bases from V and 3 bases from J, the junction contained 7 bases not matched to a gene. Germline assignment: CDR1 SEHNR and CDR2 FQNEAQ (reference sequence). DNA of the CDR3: TGTGCCAGCAGTGAGCCTAGCGGTGAAGAGACCCAGTACTTC. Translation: CASSEPSGEETQYF.

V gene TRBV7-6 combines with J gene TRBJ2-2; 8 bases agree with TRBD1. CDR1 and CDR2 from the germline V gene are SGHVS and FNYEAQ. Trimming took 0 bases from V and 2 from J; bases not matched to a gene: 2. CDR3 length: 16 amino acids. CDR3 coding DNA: TGTGCCAGCAGCTTAGCCGGGACAGGAAACACCGGGGAGCTGTTTTTT. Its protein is CASSLAGTGNTGELFF.

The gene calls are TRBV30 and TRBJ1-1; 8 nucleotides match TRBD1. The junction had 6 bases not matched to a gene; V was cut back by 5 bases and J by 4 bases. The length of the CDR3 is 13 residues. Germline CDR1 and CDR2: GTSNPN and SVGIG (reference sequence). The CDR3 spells CAWDDRGGTEAFF. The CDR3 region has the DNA TGTGCCTGGGATGACAGGGGTGGCACTGAAGCTTTCTTT. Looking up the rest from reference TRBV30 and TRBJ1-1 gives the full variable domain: SQTIHQWPATLVQPVGSPLSLECTVEGTSNPNLYWYRQAAGRGLQLLFYSVGIGQISSEVPQNLSASRPQDRQFILSSKKLLLSDSGFYLCAWDDRGGTEAFFGQGTRLTVV.

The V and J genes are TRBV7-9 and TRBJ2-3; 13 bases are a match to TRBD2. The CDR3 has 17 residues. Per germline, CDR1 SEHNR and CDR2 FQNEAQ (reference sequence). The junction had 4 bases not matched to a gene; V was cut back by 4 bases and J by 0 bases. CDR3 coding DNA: TGTGCCAGCAGCTCGGGGACTAGCGGGACTAGCACAGATACGCAGTATTTT. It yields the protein CASSSGTSGTSTDTQYF.

This chain's CDR3 is CASSVNPGGNYGYTF. The CDR3 nucleotides read TGTGCCAGCAGTGTTAACCCAGGGGGGAACTATGGCTACACCTTC. J is TRBJ1-2 and V is TRBV2; 7 bases map to TRBD1. Germline V gene sequence: CDR1 SNHLY, CDR2 FYNNEI. V shed 4 bases, J shed 2 bases, and the junction held 7 bases outside the gene matches. The CDR3 sequence is 15 residues long.

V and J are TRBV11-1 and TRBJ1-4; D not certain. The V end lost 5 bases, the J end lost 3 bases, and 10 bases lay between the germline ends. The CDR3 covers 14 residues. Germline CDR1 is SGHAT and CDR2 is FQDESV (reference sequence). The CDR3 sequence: CASSRNNANEKLFF. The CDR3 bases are TGTGCCAGCAGCAGGAACAACGCTAATGAAAAACTGTTTTTT. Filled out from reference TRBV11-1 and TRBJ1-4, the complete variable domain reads EAEVAQSPRYKITEKSQAVAFWCDPISGHATLYWYRQILGQGPELLVQFQDESVVDDSQLPKDRFSAERLKGVDSTLKIQPAELGDSAMYLCASSRNNANEKLFFGSGTQLSVL.

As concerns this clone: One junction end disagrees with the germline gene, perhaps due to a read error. The CDR3 here is CASSLNGAPHEF. In DNA, the CDR3 is TGTGCCAGCAGCTTAAACGGGGCGCCCCACGAATTC. This chain links TRBV7-9 with TRBJ2-4; D possibly uses TRBD1 or TRBD2 (5 bases each). This CDR3 has 12 residues. Germline CDR1 and CDR2: SEHNR and FQNEAQ (reference sequence).

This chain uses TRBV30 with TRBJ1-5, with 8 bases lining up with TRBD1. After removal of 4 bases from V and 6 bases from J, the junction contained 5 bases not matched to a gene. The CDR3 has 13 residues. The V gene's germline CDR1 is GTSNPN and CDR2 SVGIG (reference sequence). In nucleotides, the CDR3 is TGTGCCTGGACGACAGGGGACGGTCAGCCCCAGCATTTT. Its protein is CAWTTGDGQPQHF.

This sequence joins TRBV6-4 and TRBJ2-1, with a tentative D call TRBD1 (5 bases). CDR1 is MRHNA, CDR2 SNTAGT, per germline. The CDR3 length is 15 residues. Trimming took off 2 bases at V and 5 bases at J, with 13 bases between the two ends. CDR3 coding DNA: TGTGCCAGCAGTGACCCTACGGCAGGGAACAATGAGCAGTTCTTC. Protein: CASSDPTAGNNEQFF.

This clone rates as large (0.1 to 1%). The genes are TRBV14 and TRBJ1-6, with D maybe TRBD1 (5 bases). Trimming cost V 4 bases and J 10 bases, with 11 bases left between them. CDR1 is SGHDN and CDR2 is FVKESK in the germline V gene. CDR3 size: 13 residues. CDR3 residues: CASSRLGGSPLHF. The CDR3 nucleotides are TGTGCCAGCAGCCGCCTGGGGGGATCACCCCTCCACTTT. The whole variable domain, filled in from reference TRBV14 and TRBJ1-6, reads EAGVTQFPSHSVIEKGQTVTLRCDPISGHDNLYWYRRVMGKEIKFLLHFVKESKQDESGMPNNRFLAERTGGTYSTLKVQPAELEDSGVYFCASSRLGGSPLHFGNGTRLTVT.

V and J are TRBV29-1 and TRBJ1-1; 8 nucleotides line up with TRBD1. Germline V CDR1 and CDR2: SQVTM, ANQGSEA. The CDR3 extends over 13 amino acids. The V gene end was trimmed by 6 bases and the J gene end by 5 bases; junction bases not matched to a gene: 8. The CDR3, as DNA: TGCAGCGTGGATGGGACAGGAGGTACTGAAGCTTTCTTT. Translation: CSVDGTGGTEAFF.

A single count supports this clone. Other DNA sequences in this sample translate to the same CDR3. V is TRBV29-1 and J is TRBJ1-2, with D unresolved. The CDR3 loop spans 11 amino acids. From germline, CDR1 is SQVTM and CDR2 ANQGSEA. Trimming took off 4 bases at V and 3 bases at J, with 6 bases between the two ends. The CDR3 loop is CSVGGDYGYTF. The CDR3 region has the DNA TGCAGCGTTGGGGGAGACTATGGCTACACCTTC.

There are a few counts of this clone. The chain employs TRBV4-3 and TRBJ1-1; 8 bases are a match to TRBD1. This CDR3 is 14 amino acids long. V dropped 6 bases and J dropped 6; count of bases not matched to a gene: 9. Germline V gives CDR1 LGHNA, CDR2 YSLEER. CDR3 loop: CASSKDRVGPEAFF. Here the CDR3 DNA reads TGCGCCAGCAGTAAGGACAGGGTGGGTCCTGAAGCTTTCTTT.

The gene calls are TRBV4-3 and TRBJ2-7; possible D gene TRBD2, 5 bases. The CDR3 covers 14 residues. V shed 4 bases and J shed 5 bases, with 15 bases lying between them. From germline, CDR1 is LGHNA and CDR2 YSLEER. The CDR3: CASSLDFGEHEQYF. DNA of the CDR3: TGCGCCAGCAGCCTGGACTTTGGAGAACACGAGCAGTACTTC.

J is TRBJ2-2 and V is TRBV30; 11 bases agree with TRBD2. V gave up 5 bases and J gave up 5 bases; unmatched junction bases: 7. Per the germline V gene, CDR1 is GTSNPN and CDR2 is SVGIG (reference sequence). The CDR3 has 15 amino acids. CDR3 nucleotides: TGTGCCTGGGGGGGACTAGCGGATAAAACCGGGGAGCTGTTTTTT. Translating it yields CAWGGLADKTGELFF.

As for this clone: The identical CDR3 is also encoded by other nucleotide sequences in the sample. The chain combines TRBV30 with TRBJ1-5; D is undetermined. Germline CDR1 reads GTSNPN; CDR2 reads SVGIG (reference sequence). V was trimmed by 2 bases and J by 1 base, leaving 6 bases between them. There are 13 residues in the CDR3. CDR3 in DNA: TGTGCCTGGAGTTTTAGCAGCAATCAGCCCCAGCATTTT. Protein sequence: CAWSFSSNQPQHF.

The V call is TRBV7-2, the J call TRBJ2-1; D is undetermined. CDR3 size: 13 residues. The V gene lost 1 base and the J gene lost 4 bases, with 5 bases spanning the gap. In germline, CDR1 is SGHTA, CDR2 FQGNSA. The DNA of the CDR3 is TGTGCCAGCAGCTTAGTGGGGTACAATGAGCAGTTCTTC. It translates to CASSLVGYNEQFF.

The CDR3 nucleotides read TGCGCCAGCAGCCATGGGACCTCTGGGGCCAACGTCCTGACTTTC. This encodes CASSHGTSGANVLTF. The V gene is TRBV4-3, the J gene TRBJ2-6, with D perhaps assigned TRBD1 or TRBD2 (5 bases each). Germline V lookup: CDR1 LGHNA, CDR2 YSLEER. CDR3 length: 15 residues. Deletions cut 3 bases from V and 0 bases from J, with 6 bases between.

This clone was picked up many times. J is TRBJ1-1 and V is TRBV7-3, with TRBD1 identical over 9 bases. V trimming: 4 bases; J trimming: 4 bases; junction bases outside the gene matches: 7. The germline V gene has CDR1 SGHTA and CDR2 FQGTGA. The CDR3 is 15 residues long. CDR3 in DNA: TGTGCCAGCAGCTCACGCACAGGGGGCGTCACTGAAGCTTTCTTT. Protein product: CASSSRTGGVTEAFF.

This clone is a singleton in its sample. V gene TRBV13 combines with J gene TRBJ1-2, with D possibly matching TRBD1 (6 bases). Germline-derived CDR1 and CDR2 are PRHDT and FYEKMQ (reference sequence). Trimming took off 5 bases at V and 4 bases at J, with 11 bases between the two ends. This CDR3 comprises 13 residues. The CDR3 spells CASSGGQSYGYTF. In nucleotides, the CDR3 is TGTGCCAGCAGCGGGGGGCAGTCCTATGGCTACACCTTC.

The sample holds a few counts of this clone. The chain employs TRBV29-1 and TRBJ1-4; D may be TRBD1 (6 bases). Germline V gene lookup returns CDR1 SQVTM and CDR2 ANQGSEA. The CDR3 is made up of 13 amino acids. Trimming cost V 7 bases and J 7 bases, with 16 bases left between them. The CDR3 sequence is CSGYRVDSEKLFF. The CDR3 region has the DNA TGCAGCGGTTACAGGGTCGACAGTGAAAAACTGTTTTTT. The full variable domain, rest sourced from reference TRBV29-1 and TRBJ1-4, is SAVISQKPSRDICQRGTSLTIQCQVDSQVTMMFWYRQQPGQSLTLIATANQGSEATYESGFVIDKFPISRPNLTFSTLTVSNMSPEDSSIYLCSGYRVDSEKLFFGSGTQLSVL.

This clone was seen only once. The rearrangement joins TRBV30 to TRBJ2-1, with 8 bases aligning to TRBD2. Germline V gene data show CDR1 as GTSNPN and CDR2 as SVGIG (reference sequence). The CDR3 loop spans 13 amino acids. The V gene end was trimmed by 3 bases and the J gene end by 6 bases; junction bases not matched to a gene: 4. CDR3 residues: CAWSAGGPNEQFF. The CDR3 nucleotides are TGTGCCTGGAGCGCGGGGGGCCCCAATGAGCAGTTCTTC. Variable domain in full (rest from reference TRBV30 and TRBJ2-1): SQTIHQWPATLVQPVGSPLSLECTVEGTSNPNLYWYRQAAGRGLQLLFYSVGIGQISSEVPQNLSASRPQDRQFILSSKKLLLSDSGFYLCAWSAGGPNEQFFGPGTRLTVL.

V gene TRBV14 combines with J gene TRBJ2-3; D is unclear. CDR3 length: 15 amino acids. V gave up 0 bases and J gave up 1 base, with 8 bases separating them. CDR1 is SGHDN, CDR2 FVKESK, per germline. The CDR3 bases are TGTGCCAGCAGCCAAGAAGGGAAAGGCACAGATACGCAGTATTTT. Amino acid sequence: CASSQEGKGTDTQYF. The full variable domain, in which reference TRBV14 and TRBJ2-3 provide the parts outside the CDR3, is EAGVTQFPSHSVIEKGQTVTLRCDPISGHDNLYWYRRVMGKEIKFLLHFVKESKQDESGMPNNRFLAERTGGTYSTLKVQPAELEDSGVYFCASSQEGKGTDTQYFGPGTRLTVL.

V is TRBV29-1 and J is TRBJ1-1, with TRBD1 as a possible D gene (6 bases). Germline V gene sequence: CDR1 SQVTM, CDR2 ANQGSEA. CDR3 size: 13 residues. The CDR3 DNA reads TGCAGAGTGGGGGGGCTCTCGAACACTGAAGCTTTCTTT. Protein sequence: CRVGGLSNTEAFF.

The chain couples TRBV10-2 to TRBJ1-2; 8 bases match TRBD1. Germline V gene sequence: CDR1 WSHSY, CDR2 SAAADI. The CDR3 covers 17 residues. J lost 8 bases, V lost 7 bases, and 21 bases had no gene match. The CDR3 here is CASISPGQGESGWGYTF. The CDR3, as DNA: TGCGCCAGCATCTCCCCCGGACAGGGAGAGAGTGGATGGGGCTACACCTTC.